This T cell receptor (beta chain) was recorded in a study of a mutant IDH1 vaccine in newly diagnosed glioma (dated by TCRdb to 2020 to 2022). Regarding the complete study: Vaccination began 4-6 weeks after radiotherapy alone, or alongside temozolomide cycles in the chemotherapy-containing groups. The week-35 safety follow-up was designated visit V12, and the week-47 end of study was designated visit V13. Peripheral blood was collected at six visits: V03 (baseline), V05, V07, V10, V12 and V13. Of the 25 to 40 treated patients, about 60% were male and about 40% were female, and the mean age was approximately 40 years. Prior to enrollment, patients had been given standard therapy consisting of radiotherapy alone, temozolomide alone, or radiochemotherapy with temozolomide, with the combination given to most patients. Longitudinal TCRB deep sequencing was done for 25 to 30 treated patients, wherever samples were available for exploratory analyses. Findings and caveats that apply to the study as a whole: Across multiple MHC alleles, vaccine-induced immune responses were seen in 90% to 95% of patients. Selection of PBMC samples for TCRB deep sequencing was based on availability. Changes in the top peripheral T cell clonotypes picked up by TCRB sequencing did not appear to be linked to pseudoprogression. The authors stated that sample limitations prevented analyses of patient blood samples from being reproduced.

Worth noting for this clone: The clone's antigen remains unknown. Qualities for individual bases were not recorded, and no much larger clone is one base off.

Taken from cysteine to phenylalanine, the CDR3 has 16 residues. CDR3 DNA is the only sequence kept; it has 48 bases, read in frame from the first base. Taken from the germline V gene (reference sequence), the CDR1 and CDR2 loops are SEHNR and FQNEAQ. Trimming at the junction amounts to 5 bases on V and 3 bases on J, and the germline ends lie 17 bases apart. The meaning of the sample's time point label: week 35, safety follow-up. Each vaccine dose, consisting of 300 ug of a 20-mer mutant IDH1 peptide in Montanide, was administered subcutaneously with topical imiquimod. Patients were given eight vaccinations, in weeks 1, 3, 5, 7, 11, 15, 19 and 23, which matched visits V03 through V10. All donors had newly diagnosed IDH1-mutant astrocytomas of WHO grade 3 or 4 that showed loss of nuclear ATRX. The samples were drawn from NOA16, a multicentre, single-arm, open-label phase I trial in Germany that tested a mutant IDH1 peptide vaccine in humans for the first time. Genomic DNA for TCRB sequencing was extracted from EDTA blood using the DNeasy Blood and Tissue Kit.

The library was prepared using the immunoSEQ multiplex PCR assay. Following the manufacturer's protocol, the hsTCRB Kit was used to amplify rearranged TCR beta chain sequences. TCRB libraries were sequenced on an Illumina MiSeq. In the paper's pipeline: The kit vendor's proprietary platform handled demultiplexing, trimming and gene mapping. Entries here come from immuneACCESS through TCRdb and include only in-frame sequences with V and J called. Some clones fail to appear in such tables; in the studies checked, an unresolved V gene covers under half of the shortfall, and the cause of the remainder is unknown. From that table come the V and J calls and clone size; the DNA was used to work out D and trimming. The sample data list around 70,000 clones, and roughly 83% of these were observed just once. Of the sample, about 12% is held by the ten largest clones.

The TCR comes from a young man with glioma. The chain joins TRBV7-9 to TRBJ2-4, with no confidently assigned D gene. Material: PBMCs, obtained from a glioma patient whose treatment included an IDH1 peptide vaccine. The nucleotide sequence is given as TGTGCCAGCAGCCCCGTCCCGCCCAAGGGCAAAAACATTCAGTACTTC. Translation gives CASSPVPPKGKNIQYF.